Described below is a single TCR beta chain sequence and its context. Its antigen remains unknown. Germline V lookup: CDR1 KGHSH, CDR2 LQKENI. The length of the CDR3 is 16 residues. V gave up 5 bases and J gave up 0 bases; unmatched junction bases: 8. The data stem from a study of cytomegalovirus exposure and HLA in healthy donors. Regarding the study as a whole: In a later analysis, most CMV-associated TCR beta chains appeared HLA-restricted.

The PCR ran on 60 Vbeta and 13 Jbeta primers. TCRdb's copy holds only in-frame clones and misses some; the assay was immunoSEQ multiplex PCR. The sample shows 90,000 to 110,000 clones, approximately 71% of them seen only once. The specimen sequenced was PBMCs. This chain uses TRBV18 with TRBJ2-7; 9 nucleotides align to TRBD2. This receptor was taken from a woman aged 70 to 79 in good health and CMV-seropositive. CDR3 DNA: TGTGCCAGCTCAAGGGTAGCGGGGGCCTCCTCCTACGAGCAGTACTTC. It translates to CASSRVAGASSYEQYF.